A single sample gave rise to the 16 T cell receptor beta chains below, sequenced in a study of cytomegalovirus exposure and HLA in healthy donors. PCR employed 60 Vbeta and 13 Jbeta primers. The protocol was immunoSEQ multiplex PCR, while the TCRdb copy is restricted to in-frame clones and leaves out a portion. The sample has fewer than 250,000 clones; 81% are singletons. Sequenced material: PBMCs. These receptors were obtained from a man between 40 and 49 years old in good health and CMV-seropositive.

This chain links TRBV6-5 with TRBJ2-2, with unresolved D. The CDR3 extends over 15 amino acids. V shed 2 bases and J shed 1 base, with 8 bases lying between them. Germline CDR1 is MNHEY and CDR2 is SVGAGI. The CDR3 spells CASSYRQVNTGELFF. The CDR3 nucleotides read TGTGCCAGCAGTTACCGGCAGGTGAACACCGGGGAGCTGTTTTTT.

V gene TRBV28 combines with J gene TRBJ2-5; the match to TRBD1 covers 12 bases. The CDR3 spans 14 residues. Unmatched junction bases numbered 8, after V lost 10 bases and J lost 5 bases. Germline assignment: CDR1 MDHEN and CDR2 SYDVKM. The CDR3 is CANPGQGASETQYF. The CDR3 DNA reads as TGTGCCAACCCGGGACAGGGGGCATCGGAGACCCAGTACTTC.

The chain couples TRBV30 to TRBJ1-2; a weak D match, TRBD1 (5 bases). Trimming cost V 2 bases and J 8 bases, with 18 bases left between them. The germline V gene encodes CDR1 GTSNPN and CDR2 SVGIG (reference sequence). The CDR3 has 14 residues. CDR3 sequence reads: CAWSPPGTAGGYTF. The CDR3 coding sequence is TGTGCCTGGAGTCCTCCAGGGACCGCGGGAGGCTACACCTTC.

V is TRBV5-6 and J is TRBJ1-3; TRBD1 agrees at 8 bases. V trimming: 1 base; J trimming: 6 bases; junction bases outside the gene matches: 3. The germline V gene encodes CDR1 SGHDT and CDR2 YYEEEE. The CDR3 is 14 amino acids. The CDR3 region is CASSLSGGENTIYF. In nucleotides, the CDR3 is TGTGCCAGCAGCTTGTCAGGGGGCGAAAACACCATATATTTT.

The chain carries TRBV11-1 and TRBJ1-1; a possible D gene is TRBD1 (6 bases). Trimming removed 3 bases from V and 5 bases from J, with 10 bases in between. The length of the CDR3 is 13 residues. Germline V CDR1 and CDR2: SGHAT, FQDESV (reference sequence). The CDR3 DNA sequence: TGTGCCAGCAGCTTCGCCCAGGGGACTGAAGCTTTCTTT. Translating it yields CASSFAQGTEAFF.

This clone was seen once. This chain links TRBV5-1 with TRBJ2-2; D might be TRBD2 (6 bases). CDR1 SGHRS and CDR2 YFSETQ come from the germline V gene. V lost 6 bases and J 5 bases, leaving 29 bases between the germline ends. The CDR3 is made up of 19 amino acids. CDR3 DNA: TGCGCCAGCAAAGGGATGGGAGGCAGGCTGGTAATTAGGACCGGGGAGCTGTTTTTT. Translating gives CASKGMGGRLVIRTGELFF.

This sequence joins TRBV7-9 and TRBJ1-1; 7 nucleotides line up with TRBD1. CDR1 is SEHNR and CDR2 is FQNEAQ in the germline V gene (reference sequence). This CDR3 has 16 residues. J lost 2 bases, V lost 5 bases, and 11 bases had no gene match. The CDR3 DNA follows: TGTGCCAGCAGCCTCGAACAGGGGATGGGTAACACTGAAGCTTTCTTT. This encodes CASSLEQGMGNTEAFF.

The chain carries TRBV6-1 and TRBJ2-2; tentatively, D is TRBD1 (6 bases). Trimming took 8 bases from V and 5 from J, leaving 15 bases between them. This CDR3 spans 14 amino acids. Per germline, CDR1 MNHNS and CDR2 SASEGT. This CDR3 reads CASSETGATGELFF. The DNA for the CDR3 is TGTGCCAGCTCCGAGACAGGAGCTACCGGGGAGCTGTTTTTT.

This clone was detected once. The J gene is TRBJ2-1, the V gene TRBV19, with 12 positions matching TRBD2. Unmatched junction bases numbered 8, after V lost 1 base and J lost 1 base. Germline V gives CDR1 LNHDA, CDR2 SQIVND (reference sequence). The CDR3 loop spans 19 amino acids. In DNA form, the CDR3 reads TGTGCCAGTAGTATAGCGCCTAGCGGGAGGGCCGGGTCCTACAATGAGCAGTTCTTC. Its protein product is CASSIAPSGRAGSYNEQFF.

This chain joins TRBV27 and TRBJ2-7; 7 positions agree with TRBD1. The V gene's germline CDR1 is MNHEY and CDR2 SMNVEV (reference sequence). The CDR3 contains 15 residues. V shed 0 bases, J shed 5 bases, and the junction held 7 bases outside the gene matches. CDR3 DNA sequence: TGTGCCAGCAGTTTATCCGGGACAGTTTCGAACGAGCAGTACTTC. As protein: CASSLSGTVSNEQYF.

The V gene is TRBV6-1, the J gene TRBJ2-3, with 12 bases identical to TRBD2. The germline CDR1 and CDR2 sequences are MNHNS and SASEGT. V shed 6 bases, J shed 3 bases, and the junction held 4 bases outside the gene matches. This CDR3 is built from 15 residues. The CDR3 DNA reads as TGTGCCAGCAGGTCAGGACTAGCGGGGACAGATACGCAGTATTTT. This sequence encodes CASRSGLAGTDTQYF.

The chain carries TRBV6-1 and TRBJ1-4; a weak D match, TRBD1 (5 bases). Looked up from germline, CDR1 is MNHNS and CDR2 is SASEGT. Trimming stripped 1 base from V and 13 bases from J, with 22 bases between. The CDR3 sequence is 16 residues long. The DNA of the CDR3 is TGTGCCAGCAGTGAAGTCCTGGGTGTTCCCTGGGGGGGACTGTTTTTT. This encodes CASSEVLGVPWGGLFF.

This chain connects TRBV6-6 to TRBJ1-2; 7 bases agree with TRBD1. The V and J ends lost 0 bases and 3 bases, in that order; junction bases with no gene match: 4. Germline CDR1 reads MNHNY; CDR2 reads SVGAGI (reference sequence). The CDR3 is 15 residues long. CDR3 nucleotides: TGTGCCAGCAGTTACTCCGTCGACAGGGACTATGGCTACACCTTC. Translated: CASSYSVDRDYGYTF.

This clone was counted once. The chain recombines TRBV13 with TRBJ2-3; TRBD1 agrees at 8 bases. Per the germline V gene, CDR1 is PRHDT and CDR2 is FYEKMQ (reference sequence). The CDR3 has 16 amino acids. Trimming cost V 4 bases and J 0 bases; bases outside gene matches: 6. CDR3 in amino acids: CASSSTGDRSTDTQYF. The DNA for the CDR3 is TGTGCCAGCAGCTCGACAGGGGACCGTAGCACAGATACGCAGTATTTT. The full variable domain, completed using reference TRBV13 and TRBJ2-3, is AAGVIQSPRHLIKEKRETATLKCYPIPRHDTVYWYQQGPGQDPQFLISFYEKMQSDKGSIPDRFSAQQFSDYHSELNMSSLELGDSALYFCASSSTGDRSTDTQYFGPGTRLTVL.

The DNA for the CDR3 is TGTGCCACCAGCACCCGGGGGGGTATGGAGACCCAGTACTTC. Protein: CATSTRGGMETQYF. The J gene is TRBJ2-5, the V gene TRBV15, with TRBD2 matching over 8 bases. Germline lookup yields CDR1 LNHNV and CDR2 YYDKDF (reference sequence). The CDR3 contains 14 residues. After removal of 4 bases from V and 5 bases from J, the junction contained 6 bases not matched to a gene. Full variable domain (missing parts from reference TRBV15 and TRBJ2-5): DAMVIQNPRYQVTQFGKPVTLSCSQTLNHNVMYWYQQKSSQAPKLLFHYYDKDFNNEADTPDNFQSRRPNTSFCFLDIRSPGLGDTAMYLCATSTRGGMETQYFGPGTRLLVL.

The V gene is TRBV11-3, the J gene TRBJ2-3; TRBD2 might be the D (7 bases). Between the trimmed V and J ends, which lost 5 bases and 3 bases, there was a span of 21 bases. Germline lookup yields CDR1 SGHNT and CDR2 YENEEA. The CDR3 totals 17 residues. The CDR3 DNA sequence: TGTGCCAGCAGCCCCTCCCGGGGGGCCTCGGGAACAGATACGCAGTATTTT. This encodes CASSPSRGASGTDTQYF.